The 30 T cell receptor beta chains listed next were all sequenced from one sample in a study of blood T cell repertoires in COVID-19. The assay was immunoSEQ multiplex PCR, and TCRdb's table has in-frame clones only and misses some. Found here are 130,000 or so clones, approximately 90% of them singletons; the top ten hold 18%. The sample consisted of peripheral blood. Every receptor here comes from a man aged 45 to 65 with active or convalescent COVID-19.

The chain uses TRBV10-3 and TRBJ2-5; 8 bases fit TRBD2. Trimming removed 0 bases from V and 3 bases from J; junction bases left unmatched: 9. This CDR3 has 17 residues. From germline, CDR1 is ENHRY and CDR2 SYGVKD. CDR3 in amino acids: CAISESPAGGREETQYF. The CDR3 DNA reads TGTGCCATCAGTGAGTCTCCGGCGGGAGGAAGAGAAGAGACCCAGTACTTC.

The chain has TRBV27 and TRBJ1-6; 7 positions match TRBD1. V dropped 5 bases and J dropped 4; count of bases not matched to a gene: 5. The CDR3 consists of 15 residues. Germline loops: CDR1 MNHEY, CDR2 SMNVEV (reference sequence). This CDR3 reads CASSHRDSYNSPLHF. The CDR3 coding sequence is TGTGCCAGCAGTCATCGGGACAGTTATAATTCACCCCTCCACTTT.

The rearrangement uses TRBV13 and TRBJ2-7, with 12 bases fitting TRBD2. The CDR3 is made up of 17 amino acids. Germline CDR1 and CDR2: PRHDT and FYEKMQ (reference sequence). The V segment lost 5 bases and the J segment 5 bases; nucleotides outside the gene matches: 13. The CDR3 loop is CASSQSRTSGRYNEQYF. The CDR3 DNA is TGTGCCAGCAGCCAATCAAGAACTAGCGGGAGGTACAACGAGCAGTACTTC.

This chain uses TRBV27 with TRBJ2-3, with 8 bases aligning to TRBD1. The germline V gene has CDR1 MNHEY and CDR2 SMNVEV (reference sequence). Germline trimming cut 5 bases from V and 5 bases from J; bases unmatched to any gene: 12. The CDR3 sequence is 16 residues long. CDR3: CASSPTPRGLVDTQYF. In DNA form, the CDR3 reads TGTGCCAGCAGTCCGACACCCAGGGGGCTAGTAGATACGCAGTATTTT.

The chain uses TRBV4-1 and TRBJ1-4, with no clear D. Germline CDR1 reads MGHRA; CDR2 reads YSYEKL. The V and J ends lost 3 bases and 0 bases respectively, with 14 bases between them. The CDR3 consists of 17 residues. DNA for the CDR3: TGCGCCAGCAGCCAGCTCACGCGGGGAACAACTAATGAAAAACTGTTTTTT. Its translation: CASSQLTRGTTNEKLFF.

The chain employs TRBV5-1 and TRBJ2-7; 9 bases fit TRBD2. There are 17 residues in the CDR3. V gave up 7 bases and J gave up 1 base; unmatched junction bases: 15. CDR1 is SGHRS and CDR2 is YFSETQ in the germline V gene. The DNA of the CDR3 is TGCGCCAGCCAGGGACCACAGTTTAGCGGGAGTTCCTACGAGCAGTACTTC. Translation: CASQGPQFSGSSYEQYF.

CDR3 nucleotide sequence: TGCGCCAGCAGTGAGTTTCCGGCAGGGGGCGCCCCTGAAGCTTTCTTT. Amino acid sequence: CASSEFPAGGAPEAFF. The chain is built from TRBV10-1 and TRBJ1-1; TRBD1 matches at 8 bases. The CDR3 totals 16 residues. The V segment lost 1 base and the J segment 6 bases; nucleotides outside the gene matches: 10. The germline V gene has CDR1 WNHNN and CDR2 SYGVQD (reference sequence).

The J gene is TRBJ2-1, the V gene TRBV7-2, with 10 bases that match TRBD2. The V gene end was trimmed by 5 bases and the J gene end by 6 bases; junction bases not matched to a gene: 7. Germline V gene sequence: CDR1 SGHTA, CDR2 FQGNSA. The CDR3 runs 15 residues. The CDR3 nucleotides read TGTGCCAGCAGCGGCACGGGACTAGCGTTCAATGAGCAGTTCTTC. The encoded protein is CASSGTGLAFNEQFF.

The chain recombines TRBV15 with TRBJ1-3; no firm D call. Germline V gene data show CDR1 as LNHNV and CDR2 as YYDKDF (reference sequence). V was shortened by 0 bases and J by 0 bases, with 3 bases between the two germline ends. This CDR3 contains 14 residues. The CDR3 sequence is CATSREYSGNTIYF. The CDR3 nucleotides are TGTGCCACCAGCAGAGAGTACTCTGGAAACACCATATATTTT.

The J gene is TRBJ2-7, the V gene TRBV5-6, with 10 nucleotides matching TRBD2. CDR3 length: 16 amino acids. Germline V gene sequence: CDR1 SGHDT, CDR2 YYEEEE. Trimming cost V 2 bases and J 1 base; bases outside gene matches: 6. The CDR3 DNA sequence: TGTGCCAGCAGCTTCCTAACTAGCGGGGTTTCCTACGAGCAGTACTTC. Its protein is CASSFLTSGVSYEQYF.

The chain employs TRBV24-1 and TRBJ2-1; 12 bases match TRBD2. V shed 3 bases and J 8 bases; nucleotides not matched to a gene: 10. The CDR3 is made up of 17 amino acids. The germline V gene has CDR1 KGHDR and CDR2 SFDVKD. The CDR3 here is CATSDQTSGSLTYEQFF. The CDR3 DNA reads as TGTGCCACCAGTGATCAGACTAGCGGGAGTTTGACCTATGAGCAGTTCTTC.

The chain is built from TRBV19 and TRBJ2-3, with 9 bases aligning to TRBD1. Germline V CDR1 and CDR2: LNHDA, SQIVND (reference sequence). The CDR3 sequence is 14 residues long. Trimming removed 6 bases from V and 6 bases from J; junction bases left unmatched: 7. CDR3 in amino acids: CASRSQGALDTQYF. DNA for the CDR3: TGTGCCAGTAGGTCACAGGGGGCGTTGGATACGCAGTATTTT.

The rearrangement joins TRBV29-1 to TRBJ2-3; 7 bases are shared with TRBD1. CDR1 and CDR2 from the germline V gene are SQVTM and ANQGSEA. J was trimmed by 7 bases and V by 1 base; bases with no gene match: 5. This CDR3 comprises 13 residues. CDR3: CSVEVTGENTQYF. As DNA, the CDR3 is TGCAGCGTTGAAGTCACAGGGGAGAATACGCAGTATTTT.

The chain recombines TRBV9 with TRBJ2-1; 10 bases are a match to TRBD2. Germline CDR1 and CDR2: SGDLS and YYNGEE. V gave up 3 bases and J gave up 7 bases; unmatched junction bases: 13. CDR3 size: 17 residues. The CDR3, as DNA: TGTGCCAGCAGCGATTCCAGAGTCCAGCGGGAGGGGAATGAGCAGTTCTTC. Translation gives CASSDSRVQREGNEQFF. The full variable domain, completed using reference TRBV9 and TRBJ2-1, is DSGVTQTPKHLITATGQRVTLRCSPRSGDLSVYWYQQSLDQGLQFLIQYYNGEERAKGNILERFSAQQFPDLHSELNLSSLELGDSALYFCASSDSRVQREGNEQFFGPGTRLTVL.

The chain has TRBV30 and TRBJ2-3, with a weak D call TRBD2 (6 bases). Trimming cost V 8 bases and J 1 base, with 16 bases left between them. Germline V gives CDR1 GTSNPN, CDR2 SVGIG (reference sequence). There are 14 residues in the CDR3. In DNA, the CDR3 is TGTGCCGGATGGAGGTGGGAGGGCACAGATACGCAGTATTTT. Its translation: CAGWRWEGTDTQYF.

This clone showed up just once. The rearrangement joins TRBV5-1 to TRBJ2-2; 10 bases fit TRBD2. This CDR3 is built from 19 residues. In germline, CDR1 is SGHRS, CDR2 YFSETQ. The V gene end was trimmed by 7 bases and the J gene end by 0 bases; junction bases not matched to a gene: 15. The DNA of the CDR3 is TGCGCCAGCGAGCCCAACCCCGGACTAGCGGTAACGAACACCGGGGAGCTGTTTTTT. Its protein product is CASEPNPGLAVTNTGELFF.

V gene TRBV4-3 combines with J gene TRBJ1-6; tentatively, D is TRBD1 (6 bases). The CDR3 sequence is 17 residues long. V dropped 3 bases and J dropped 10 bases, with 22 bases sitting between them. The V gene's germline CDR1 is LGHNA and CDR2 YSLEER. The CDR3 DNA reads TGCGCCAGCAGCCAGGGTACGACAGGCAAGCTAGGATCACCCCTCCACTTT. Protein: CASSQGTTGKLGSPLHF.

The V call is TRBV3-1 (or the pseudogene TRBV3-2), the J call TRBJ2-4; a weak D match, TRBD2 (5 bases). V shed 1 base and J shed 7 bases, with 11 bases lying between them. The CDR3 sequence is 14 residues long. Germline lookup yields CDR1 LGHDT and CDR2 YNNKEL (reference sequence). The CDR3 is CASSQASRGNIQYF. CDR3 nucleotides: TGTGCCAGCAGCCAAGCCTCAAGAGGGAACATTCAGTACTTC.

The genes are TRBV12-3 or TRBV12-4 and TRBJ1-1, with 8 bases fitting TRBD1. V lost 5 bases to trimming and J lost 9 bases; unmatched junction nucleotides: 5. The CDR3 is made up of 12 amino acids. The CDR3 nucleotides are TGTGCCAGCAGTCCCGGACAGGGTAAAGCTTTCTTT. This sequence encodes CASSPGQGKAFF.

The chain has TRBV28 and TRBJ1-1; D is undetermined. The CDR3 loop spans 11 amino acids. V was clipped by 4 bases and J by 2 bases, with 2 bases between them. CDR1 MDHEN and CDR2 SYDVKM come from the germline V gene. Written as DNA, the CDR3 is TGTGCCAGCAGTTCAAACACTGAAGCTTTCTTT. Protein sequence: CASSSNTEAFF.

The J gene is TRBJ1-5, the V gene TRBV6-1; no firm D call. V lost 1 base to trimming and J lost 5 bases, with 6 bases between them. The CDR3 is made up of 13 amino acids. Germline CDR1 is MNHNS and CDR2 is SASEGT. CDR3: CASSEERDQPQHF. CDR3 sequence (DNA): TGTGCCAGCAGTGAAGAGAGGGATCAGCCCCAGCATTTT.

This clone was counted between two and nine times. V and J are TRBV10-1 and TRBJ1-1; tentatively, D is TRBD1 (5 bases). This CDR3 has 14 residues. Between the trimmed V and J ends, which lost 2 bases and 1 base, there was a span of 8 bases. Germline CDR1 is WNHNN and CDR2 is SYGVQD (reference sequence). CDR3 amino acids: CASSEPGSNTEAFF. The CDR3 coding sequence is TGCGCCAGCAGTGAGCCAGGGTCGAACACTGAAGCTTTCTTT.

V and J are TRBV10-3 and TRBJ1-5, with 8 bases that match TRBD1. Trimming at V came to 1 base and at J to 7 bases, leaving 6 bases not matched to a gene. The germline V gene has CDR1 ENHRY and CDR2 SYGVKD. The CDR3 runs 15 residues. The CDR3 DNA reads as TGTGCCATCAGTGAGTTTACAGGGGGTGGACAGCCCCAGCATTTT. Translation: CAISEFTGGGQPQHF.

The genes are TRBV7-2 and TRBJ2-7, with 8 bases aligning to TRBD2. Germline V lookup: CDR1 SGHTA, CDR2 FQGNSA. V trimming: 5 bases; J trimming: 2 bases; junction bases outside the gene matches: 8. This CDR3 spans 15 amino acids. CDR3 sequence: CASSTIAGSTYEQYF. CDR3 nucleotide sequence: TGTGCCAGCAGCACAATAGCGGGGAGTACCTACGAGCAGTACTTC. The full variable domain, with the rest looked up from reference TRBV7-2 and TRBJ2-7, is GAGVSQSPSNKVTEKGKDVELRCDPISGHTALYWYRQSLGQGLEFLIYFQGNSAPDKSGLPSDRFSAERTGGSVSTLTIQRTQQEDSAVYLCASSTIAGSTYEQYFGPGTRLTVT.

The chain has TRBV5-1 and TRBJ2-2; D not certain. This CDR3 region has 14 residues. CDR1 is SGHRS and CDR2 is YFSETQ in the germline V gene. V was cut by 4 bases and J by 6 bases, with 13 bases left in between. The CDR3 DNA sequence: TGCGCCAGCAGCGTCTCGAGATCCGCCGGGGAGCTGTTTTTT. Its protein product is CASSVSRSAGELFF. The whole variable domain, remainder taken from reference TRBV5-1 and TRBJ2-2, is KAGVTQTPRYLIKTRGQQVTLSCSPISGHRSVSWYQQTPGQGLQFLFEYFSETQRNKGNFPGRFSGRQFSNSRSEMNVSTLELGDSALYLCASSVSRSAGELFFGEGSRLTVL.

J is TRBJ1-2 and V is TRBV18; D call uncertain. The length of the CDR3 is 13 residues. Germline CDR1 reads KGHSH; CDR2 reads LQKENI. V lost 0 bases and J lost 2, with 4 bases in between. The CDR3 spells CASSPPGNYGYTF. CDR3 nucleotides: TGTGCCAGCTCACCACCCGGGAACTATGGCTACACCTTC.

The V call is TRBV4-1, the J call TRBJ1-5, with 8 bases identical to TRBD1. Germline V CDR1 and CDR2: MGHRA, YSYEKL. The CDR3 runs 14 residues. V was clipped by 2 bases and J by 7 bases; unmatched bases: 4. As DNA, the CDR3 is TGCGCCAGCAGCCAATCCGGGACAGGCCAGCCCCAGCATTTT. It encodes CASSQSGTGQPQHF.

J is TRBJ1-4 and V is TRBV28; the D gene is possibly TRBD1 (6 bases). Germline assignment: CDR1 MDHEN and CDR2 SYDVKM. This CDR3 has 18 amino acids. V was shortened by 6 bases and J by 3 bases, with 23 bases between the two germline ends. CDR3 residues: CASSSPRSPRTANEKLFF. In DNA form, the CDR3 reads TGTGCCAGCAGCTCACCCCGTTCTCCACGGACAGCTAATGAAAAACTGTTTTTT.

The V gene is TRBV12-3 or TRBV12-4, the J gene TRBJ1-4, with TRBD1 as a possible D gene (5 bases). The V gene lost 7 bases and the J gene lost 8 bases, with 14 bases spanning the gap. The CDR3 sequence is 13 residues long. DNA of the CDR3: TGTGCCAGCACCCCTGGGAGGGGCGAAAAACTGTTTTTT. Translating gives CASTPGRGEKLFF.

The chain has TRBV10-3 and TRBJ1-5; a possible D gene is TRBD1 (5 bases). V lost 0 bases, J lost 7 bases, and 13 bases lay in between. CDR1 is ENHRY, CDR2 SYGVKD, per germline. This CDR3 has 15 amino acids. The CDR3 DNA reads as TGTGCCATCAGTGAGTCCGGGGGGGGAAGGCAGCCCCAGCATTTT. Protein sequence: CAISESGGGRQPQHF.